Reported below is one T cell receptor beta chain. This entry comes from a study of Ad26.COV2.S vaccination and SARS-CoV-2 variants. Study as a whole: Into the muscle, Ad26.COV2.S was dosed once or twice, 56 days apart.

Sample treatment: 15 to 20 received Ad26.COV2.S at low or high dose, single or two shots; about 5 received placebo; per-sample allocation not given. Material that was analyzed had been drawn on day 63 after the first vaccine or placebo injection. The protocol was immunoSEQ multiplex PCR, while the TCRdb copy is restricted to in-frame clones and leaves out a portion. The sample consists of about 320,000 clones, about 85% of them appearing once. The CDR3 spans 16 residues. The V and J ends lost 7 bases and 4 bases, in that order; junction bases with no gene match: 13. Germline-derived CDR1 and CDR2 are LNHDA and SQIVND (reference sequence).

The source material was peripheral blood, sampled in a trial of Ad26.COV2.S vaccine versus placebo. The clonotype was recovered from a person aged 18-65 years who received the Ad26.COV2.S COVID-19 vaccine or a placebo. V usage is TRBV19 and J usage is TRBJ2-3, with 8 bases that match TRBD2. The CDR3 here is CASTSVGGLAADTQYF. Written as DNA, the CDR3 is TGTGCCAGTACCTCCGTAGGCGGACTAGCCGCAGATACGCAGTATTTT.